Detailed here is one T cell receptor (beta chain). The CDR3 is 14 residues long. The ends lost 6 bases at V and 5 bases at J; junction bases unmatched: 4. Germline V CDR1 and CDR2: MNHEY, SVGAGI. This sample was included in a study of blood T cell repertoires in COVID-19. Whole-study context: Both acute and convalescent COVID-19 samples were obtained from the United States, Italy and Spain. PBMCs, B-cell-depleted T cells, or T cells were the source of the cDNA or gDNA that made up the material.

Source study methods: It was from reference gene primer amplification that nucleated cell counts were estimated. The data were produced by immunoSEQ multiplex PCR, yet TCRdb's version contains in-frame clones alone and is incomplete. V and J calls and clone size follow that table, whereas D and trimming were derived from the DNA. The table has 250,000 to 350,000 clones, roughly 90% seen once; the top ten hold 0.94%. The source of this sequence is a woman between 40 and 50 years old who had recovered from COVID-19. The sequenced sample consisted of peripheral blood. The V call is TRBV6-5, the J call TRBJ2-5; 12 nucleotides agree with TRBD1. DNA of the CDR3: TGTGCCAGCAGCCGGGACAGGGGGCGGGAGACCCAGTACTTC. Residues: CASSRDRGRETQYF.